This TCR beta chain emerged from a study of T cell clusters in autoimmune cytopenias. Multiplex touch-down PCR amplified TRB using TRB-A and TRB-B pools in one tube. No DNA is given; TCRdb re-called the multiplex PCR reads and lists each CDR3 protein once. The sample has around 7,200 distinct CDR3 sequences, and its top ten clones hold approximately 4.4%. On this clonotype: Its antigen is currently unknown.

TRB was amplified from about 260 ng of peripheral blood genomic DNA per sample. Study-wide results and limits: Healthy donors had about 2.8-fold more exclusive TRB clusters than active autoimmune hepatitis patients. TRB repertoire shifts in secondary cytopenia and chronic lymphocytic leukemia mostly reflected lymphoma, not autoimmunity.

The CDR3 consists of 16 residues. The germline V gene encodes CDR1 LGHNA and CDR2 YSLEER. The same sample was also studied in work on T cell repertoires in aging, cancer and after chemotherapy. From that report: Loss of evenness, beyond lost richness, contributed to age-related TCR diversity decline in cancer patients.

This clonotype was sampled from a human donor in good health. The chain carries TRBV4-3 and TRBJ2-1; the TCRdb D gene call, TRBD1, has no DNA to confirm it. Sequenced input: peripheral blood. This chain's CDR3 is CASSQGGRGSYNEQFF.